The entry that follows covers one T cell receptor (beta chain) sequence. The source of the sample is a study of neoadjuvant anti-PD-1 for oral cavity cancer. Study-wide context: Nivolumab at 3 mg/kg was mostly given biweekly, three to four doses, pre-surgery.

V gave up 0 bases and J gave up 3 bases, with 14 bases separating them. The CDR3 has 16 amino acids. In germline, CDR1 is LNHDA, CDR2 SQIVND (reference sequence). These oral cavity squamous cell carcinomas were HPV-negative and locally advanced. Analysis of PBMCs was direct, with no culture step. Six replicates per PBMC sample, mostly from around 500 ng of genomic DNA. This table comes from immunoSEQ multiplex PCR, and its TCRdb copy is limited to in-frame clones, with some not included. This table holds around 60,000 clones, 70% to 85% found once. The sample was PBMCs, taken before nivolumab (anti-PD-1) treatment. This clonotype originated in a person aged 35-80 years with oral cavity squamous cell carcinoma. The chain joins TRBV19 to TRBJ1-1; D is ambiguous. For the CDR3, the DNA is TGTGCCAGTAGTATAGATATAACGGCCGAGGACACTGAAGCTTTCTTT. This sequence encodes CASSIDITAEDTEAFF.